This record looks at one TCR beta chain sequence and its context. Per the original methods: Reference gene primer amplification yielded estimated nucleated cell counts. TCRdb's table, derived via immunoSEQ multiplex PCR, lists solely in-frame clones and lacks some. Clonal size and the V and J genes are those of that table, whereas D and trimming came from the DNA. In the table there are around 120,000 clones, 90% of which are singletons. These data originate in a study of blood T cell repertoires in COVID-19. Study as a whole: Whether acute or convalescent, the COVID-19 samples came from the United States, Italy and Spain. Nucleic acid was either cDNA or gDNA, and it came from T cells, B-cell-depleted T cells, or PBMCs.

Germline V CDR1 and CDR2: MNHEY, SVGAGI. There are 13 residues in the CDR3. The V gene end was trimmed by 6 bases and the J gene end by 2 bases; junction bases not matched to a gene: 3. The clonotype comes from a man aged 50-60 years with active COVID-19. The rearrangement links TRBV6-5 to TRBJ1-2, with 7 positions matching TRBD1. Sequencing was done on a sample of peripheral blood. The CDR3 reads CASSSQGNYGYTF. DNA of the CDR3: TGTGCCAGCAGCTCACAGGGGAACTATGGCTACACCTTC.